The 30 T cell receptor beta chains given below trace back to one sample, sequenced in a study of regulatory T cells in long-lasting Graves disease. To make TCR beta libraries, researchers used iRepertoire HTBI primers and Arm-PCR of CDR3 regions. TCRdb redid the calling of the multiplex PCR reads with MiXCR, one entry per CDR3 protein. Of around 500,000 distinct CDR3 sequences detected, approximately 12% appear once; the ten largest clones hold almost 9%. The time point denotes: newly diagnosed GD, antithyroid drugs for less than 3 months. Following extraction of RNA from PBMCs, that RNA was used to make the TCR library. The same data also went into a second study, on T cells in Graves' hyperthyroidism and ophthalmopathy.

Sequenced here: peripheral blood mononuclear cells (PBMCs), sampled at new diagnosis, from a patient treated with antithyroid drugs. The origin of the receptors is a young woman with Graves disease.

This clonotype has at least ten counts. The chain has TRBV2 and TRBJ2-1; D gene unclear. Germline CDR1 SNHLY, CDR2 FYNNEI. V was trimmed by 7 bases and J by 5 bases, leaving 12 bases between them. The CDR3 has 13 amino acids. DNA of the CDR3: TGTGCCAGCAACCCTGACCGAGACAATGAGCAGTTCTTC. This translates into CASNPDRDNEQFF. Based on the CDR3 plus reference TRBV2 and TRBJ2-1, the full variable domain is EPEVTQTPSHQVTQMGQEVILRCVPISNHLYFYWYRQILGQKVEFLVSFYNNEISEKSEIFDDQFSVERPDGSNFTLKIRSTKLEDSAMYFCASNPDRDNEQFFGPGTRLTVL.

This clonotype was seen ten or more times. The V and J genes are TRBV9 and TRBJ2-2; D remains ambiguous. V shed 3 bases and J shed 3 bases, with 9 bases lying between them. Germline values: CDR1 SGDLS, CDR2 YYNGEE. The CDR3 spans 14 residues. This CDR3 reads CASSARSDTGELFF. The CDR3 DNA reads TGTGCCAGCAGCGCCCGATCCGACACCGGGGAGCTGTTTTTT.

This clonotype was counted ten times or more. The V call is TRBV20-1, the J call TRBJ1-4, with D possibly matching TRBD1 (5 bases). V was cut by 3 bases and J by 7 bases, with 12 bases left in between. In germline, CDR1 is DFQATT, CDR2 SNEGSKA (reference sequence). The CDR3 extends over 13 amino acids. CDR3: CSASNRRAEKLFF. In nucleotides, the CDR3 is TGCAGTGCTAGTAACAGGAGGGCTGAAAAACTGTTTTTT.

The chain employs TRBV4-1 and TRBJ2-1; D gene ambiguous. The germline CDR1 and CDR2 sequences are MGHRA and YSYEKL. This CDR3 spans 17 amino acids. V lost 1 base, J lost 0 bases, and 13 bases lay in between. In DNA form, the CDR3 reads TGCGCCAGCAGCCAAGGCTCTGTAGTCAGCTCCTACAATGAGCAGTTCTTC. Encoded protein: CASSQGSVVSSYNEQFF.

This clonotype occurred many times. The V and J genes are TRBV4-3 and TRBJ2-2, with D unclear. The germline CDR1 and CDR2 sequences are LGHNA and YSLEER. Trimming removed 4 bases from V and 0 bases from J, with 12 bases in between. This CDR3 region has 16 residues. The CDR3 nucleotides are TGCGCCAGCAGCCTCGACCCCCCGCCGAACACCGGGGAGCTGTTTTTT. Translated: CASSLDPPPNTGELFF.

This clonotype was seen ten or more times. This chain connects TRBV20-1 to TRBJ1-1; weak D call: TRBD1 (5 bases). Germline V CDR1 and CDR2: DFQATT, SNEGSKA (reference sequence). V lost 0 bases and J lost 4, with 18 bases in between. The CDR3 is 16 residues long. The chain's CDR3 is CSAREPSGGFGTEAFF. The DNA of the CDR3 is TGCAGTGCTAGAGAACCCTCTGGGGGTTTTGGCACTGAAGCTTTCTTT.

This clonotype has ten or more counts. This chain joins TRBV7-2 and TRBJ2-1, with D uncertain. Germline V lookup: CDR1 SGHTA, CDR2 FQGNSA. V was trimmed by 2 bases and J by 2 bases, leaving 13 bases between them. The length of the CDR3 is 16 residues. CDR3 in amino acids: CASSLSYDLAYNEQFF. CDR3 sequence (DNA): TGTGCCAGCAGCTTATCTTACGATCTAGCCTACAATGAGCAGTTCTTC.

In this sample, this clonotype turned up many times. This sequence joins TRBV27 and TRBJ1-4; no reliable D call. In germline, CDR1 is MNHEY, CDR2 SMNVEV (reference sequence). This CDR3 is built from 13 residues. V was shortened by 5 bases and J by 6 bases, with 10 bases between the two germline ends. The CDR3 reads CASSPYTDEKLFF. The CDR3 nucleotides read TGTGCCAGCAGTCCGTACACGGATGAAAAACTGTTTTTT.

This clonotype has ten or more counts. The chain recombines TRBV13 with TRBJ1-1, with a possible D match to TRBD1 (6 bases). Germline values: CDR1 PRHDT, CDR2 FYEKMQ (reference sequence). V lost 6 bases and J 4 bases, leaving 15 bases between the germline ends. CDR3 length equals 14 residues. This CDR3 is CASSLRGYGTEAFF. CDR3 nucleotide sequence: TGTGCCAGCAGTCTCAGGGGATACGGCACTGAAGCTTTCTTT.

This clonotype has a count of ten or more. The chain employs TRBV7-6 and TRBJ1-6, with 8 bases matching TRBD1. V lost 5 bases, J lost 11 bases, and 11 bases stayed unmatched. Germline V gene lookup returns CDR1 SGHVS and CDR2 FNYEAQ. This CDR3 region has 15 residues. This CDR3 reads CASSARTGLYPPLHF. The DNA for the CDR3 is TGTGCCAGCAGCGCCCGGACAGGGCTGTATCCACCCCTCCACTTT.

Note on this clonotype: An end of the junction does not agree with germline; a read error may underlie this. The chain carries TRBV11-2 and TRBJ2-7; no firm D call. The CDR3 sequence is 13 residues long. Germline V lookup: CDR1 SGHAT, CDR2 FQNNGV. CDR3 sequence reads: CASNHGGPYEQYF. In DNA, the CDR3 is TGTGCCAGCAATCACGGCGGTCCCTACGAGCAGTACTTT.

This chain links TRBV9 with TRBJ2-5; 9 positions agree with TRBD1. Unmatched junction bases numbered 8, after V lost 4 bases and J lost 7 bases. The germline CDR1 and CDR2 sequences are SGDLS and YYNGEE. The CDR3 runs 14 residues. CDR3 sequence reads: CASSTTGGEGTQYF. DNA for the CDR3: TGTGCCAGCAGCACGACAGGGGGTGAAGGGACCCAGTACTTC.

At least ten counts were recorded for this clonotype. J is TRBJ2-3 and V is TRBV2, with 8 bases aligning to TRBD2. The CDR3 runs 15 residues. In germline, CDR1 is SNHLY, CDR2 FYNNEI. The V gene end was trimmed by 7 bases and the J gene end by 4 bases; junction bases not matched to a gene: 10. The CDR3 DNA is TGTGCCAGCAATTTAGCGGGGAGGAGGGCAGATACGCAGTATTTT. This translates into CASNLAGRRADTQYF.

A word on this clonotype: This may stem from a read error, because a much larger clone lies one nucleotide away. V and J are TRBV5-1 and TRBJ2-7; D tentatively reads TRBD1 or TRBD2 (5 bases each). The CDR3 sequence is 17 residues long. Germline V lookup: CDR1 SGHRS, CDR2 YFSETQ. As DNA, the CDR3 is TGCGCCAGCAGCTTTATTCCGGGACCCCAGGGTACGTACGAGCATTACTTC. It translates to CASSFIPGPQGTYEHYF. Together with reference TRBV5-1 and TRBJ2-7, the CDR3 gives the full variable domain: KAGVTQTPRYLIKTRGQQVTLSCSPISGHRSVSWYQQTPGQGLQFLFEYFSETQRNKGNFPGRFSGRQFSNSRSEMNVSTLELGDSALYLCASSFIPGPQGTYEHYFGPGTRLTVT.

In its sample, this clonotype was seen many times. CDR3 nucleotide sequence: TGTGCCAGCAGGCAGGAATTGGAAAAACTGTTTTTT. Protein: CASRQELEKLFF. The rearrangement joins TRBV2 to TRBJ1-4, with D hard to call. CDR3 size: 12 residues. Looked up from germline, CDR1 is SNHLY and CDR2 is FYNNEI. V lost 6 bases and J 8 bases, leaving 10 bases between the germline ends.

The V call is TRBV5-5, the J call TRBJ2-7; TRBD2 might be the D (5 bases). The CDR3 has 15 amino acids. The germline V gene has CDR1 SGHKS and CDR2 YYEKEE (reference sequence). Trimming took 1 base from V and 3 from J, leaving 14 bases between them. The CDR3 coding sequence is TGTGCCAGCAGCTTGTTTCCAGGAGGAAACTACGAGCAGTACTTC. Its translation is CASSLFPGGNYEQYF.

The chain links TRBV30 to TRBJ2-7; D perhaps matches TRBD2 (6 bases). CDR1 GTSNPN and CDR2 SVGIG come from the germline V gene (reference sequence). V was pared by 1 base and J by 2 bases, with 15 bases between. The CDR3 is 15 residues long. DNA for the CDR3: TGTGCCTGGAGTGCCATTGTTGGGGGGACCTACGAGCAGTACTTC. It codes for CAWSAIVGGTYEQYF.

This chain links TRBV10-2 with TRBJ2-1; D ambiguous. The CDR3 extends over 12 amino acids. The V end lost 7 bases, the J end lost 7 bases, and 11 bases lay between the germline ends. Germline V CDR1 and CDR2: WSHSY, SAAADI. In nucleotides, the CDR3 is TGCGCCAGCATGTCTCCCCCGAATGAGCAGTTCTTC. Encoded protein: CASMSPPNEQFF.

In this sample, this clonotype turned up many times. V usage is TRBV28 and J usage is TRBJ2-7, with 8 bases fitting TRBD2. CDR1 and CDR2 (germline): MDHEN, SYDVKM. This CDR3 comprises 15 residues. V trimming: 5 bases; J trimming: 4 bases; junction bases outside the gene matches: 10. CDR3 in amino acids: CASSRPGGGSYEQYF. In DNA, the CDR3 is TGTGCCAGCAGTCGACCCGGGGGGGGAAGTTACGAGCAGTACTTC.

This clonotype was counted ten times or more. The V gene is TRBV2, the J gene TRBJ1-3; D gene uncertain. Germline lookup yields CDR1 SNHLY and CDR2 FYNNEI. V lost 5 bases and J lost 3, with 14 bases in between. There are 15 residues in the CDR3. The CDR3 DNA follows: TGTGCCAGCAGTCTGGAGGGAGGAAGTGGAAACACCATATATTTT. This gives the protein CASSLEGGSGNTIYF.

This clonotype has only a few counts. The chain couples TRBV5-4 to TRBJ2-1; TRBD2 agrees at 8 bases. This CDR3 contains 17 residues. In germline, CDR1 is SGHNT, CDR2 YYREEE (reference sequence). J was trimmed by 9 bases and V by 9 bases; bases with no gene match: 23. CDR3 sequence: CATQPAGTRGPFSEQFF. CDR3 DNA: TGTGCCACCCAGCCCGCTGGGACTAGAGGACCCTTCAGTGAGCAGTTCTTC.

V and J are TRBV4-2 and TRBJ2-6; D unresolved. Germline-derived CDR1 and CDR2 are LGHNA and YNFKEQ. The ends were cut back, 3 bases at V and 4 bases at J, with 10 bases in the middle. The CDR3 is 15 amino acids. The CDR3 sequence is CASSHRKSGANVLTF. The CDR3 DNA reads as TGTGCCAGCAGCCATCGAAAGAGCGGGGCCAACGTCCTGACTTTC.

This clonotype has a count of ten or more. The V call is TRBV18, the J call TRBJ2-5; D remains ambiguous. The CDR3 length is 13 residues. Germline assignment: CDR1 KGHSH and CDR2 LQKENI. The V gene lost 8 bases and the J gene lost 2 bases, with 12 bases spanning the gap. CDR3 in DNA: TGTGCCAGCAGCCCTGGTAGGCAAGAGACCCAGTACTTC. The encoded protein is CASSPGRQETQYF.

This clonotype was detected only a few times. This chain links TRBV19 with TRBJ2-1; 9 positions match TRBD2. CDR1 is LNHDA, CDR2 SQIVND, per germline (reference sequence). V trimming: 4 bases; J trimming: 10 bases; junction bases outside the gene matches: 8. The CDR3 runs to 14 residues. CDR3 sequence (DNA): TGTGCCAGTAGTAAGGTAGCGGGAGTAGGCGAGCAGTTCTTC. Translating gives CASSKVAGVGEQFF.

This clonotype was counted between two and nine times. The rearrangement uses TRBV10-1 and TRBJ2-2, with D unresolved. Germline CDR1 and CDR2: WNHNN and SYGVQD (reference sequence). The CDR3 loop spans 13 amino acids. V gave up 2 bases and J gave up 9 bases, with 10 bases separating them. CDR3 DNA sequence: TGCGCCAGCAGTGAGGCTGGACGGCGGGAGCTGTTTTTT. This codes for CASSEAGRRELFF.

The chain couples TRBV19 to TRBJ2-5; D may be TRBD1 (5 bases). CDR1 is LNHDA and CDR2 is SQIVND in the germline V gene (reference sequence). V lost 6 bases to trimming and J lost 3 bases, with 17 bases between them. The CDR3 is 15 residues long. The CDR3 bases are TGTGCCAGTAGGGACCTGCAGGGCGACAAAGAGACCCAGTACTTC. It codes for CASRDLQGDKETQYF.

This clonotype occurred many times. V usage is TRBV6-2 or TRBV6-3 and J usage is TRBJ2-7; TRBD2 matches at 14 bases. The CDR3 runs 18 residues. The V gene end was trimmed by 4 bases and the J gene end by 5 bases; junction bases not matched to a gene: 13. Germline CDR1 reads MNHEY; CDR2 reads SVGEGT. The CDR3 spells CASSLLTLGTSGRHEQYF. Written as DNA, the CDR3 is TGTGCCAGCAGTTTACTTACCCTGGGGACTAGCGGGAGACACGAGCAGTACTTC.

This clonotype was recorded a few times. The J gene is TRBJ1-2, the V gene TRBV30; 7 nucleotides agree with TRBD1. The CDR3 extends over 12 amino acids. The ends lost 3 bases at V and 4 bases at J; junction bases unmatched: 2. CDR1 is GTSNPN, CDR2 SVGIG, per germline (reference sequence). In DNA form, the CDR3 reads TGTGCCTGGAGGAGGACAGGCTATGGCTACACCTTC. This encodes CAWRRTGYGYTF.

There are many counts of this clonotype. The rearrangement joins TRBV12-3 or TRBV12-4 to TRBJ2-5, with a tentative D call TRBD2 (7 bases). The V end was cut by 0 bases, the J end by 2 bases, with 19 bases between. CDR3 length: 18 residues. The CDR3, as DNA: TGTGCCAGCAGTTTAGCTTTCGGGGGGCGATCCAATCAAGAGACCCAGTACTTC. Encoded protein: CASSLAFGGRSNQETQYF.

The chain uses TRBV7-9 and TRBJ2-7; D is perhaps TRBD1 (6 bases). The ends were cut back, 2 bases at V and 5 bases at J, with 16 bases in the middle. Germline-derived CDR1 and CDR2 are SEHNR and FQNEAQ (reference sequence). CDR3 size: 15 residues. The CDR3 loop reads CASSLTPSGHHEQYF. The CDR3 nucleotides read TGTGCCAGCAGCTTAACTCCCTCGGGACACCACGAGCAGTACTTC. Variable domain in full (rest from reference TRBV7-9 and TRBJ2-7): DTGVSQNPRHKITKRGQNVTFRCDPISEHNRLYWYRQTLGQGPEFLTYFQNEAQLEKSRLLSDRFSAERPKGSFSTLEIQRTEQGDSAMYLCASSLTPSGHHEQYFGPGTRLTVT.